This entry lists 10 T cell receptor beta chains sequenced from one sample in a study of vaccination effects on CD4 cells after COVID-19. Using viral peptide pools, the ViraFEST assay grew out antigen-specific CD4+ T cells prior to sequencing. Culturing for around ten days preceded CD4+ T cell isolation. It was two doses of either the BNT162b2 or mRNA-1273 vaccine that participants received. No cognate antigen is known for these TCRs. Data came from immunoSEQ multiplex PCR; TCRdb stores just in-frame clones and leaves some out. The table lists over 30,000 clones, roughly four fifths of them singletons, with approximately 1.4% in the top ten. The sequenced sample was CD4+ T cells from PBMCs cultured with HCoV-NL63 spike peptides, obtained after COVID-19 vaccination. Every receptor here comes from a human donor who received a COVID-19 vaccine. Some clones in this sample may be carry-over from other donors' samples.

The V and J genes are TRBV5-8 and TRBJ2-7; a possible D gene is TRBD1 (6 bases). The CDR3 is made up of 13 amino acids. Trimming pared 4 bases from V and 2 bases from J, leaving 10 bases between. Per germline, CDR1 SGHTS and CDR2 YDEGEE. For the CDR3, the DNA is TGTGCCAGCAGCGCGAACAGGGCCTACGAGCAGTACGTC. Its protein product is CASSANRAYEQYV.

The V and J genes are TRBV28 and TRBJ1-6; D not resolved. Trimming left V 2 bases short and J 2 bases short, with 10 bases between. Germline CDR1 is MDHEN and CDR2 is SYDVKM. The CDR3 totals 16 residues. CDR3 in amino acids: CASSLDSRAYNSPLHF. As DNA, the CDR3 is TGTGCCAGCAGTTTAGATAGCCGAGCCTATAATTCACCCCTCCACTTT. The whole variable domain, remainder taken from reference TRBV28 and TRBJ1-6, is DVKVTQSSRYLVKRTGEKVFLECVQDMDHENMFWYRQDPGLGLRLIYFSYDVKMKEKGDIPEGYSVSREKKERFSLILESASTNQTSMYLCASSLDSRAYNSPLHFGNGTRLTVT.

The chain couples TRBV7-2 to TRBJ1-4; 7 bases map to TRBD1. V was clipped by 5 bases and J by 5 bases; unmatched bases: 14. Germline V gene data show CDR1 as SGHTA and CDR2 as FQGNSA. The CDR3 totals 17 residues. CDR3 sequence (DNA): TGTGCCAGCAGCCCTATGGGTCACAGGGGAAGAAATGAAAAACTGTTTTTT. Its translation: CASSPMGHRGRNEKLFF.

The chain employs TRBV7-3 and TRBJ2-3; 11 bases map to TRBD2. Germline V gene data show CDR1 as SGHTA and CDR2 as FQGTGA. The CDR3 extends over 16 amino acids. The V and J ends lost 2 bases and 2 bases, in that order; junction bases with no gene match: 3. CDR3 amino acids: CASSLGTSGPTDTQYF. The CDR3 DNA is TGTGCCAGCAGCTTAGGGACTAGCGGACCCACAGATACGCAGTATTTT. Together with reference TRBV7-3 and TRBJ2-3, the CDR3 gives the full variable domain: GAGVSQTPSNKVTEKGKYVELRCDPISGHTALYWYRQSLGQGPEFLIYFQGTGAADDSGLPNDRFFAVRPEGSVSTLKIQRTERGDSAVYLCASSLGTSGPTDTQYFGPGTRLTVL.

The chain carries TRBV19 and TRBJ2-3, with TRBD1 as a possible D gene (6 bases). Germline V gives CDR1 LNHDA, CDR2 SQIVND (reference sequence). The CDR3 totals 15 residues. The V end lost 2 bases, the J end lost 3 bases, and 12 bases lay between the germline ends. The CDR3 sequence: CASSIQGSRTDTQYF. CDR3 nucleotide sequence: TGTGCCAGTAGTATACAGGGGAGCAGGACAGATACGCAGTATTTT.

The chain carries TRBV5-1 and TRBJ1-4; 10 nucleotides line up with TRBD1. The V segment lost 0 bases and the J segment 8 bases; nucleotides outside the gene matches: 4. The CDR3 is 15 amino acids. Looked up from germline, CDR1 is SGHRS and CDR2 is YFSETQ. This CDR3 is CASSLEGTGEEKLFF. The CDR3 DNA follows: TGCGCCAGCAGCTTGGAGGGGACAGGGGAGGAAAAACTGTTTTTT. The variable domain in full, with the rest retrieved from reference TRBV5-1 and TRBJ1-4, is KAGVTQTPRYLIKTRGQQVTLSCSPISGHRSVSWYQQTPGQGLQFLFEYFSETQRNKGNFPGRFSGRQFSNSRSEMNVSTLELGDSALYLCASSLEGTGEEKLFFGSGTQLSVL.

Worth noting for this clone: The same CDR3 also results from other DNA sequences found in this sample. V and J are TRBV19 and TRBJ1-2, with a weak D call TRBD1 (6 bases). Germline CDR1 and CDR2: LNHDA and SQIVND (reference sequence). The CDR3 runs to 14 residues. Trimming removed 6 bases from V and 3 bases from J, with 14 bases in between. CDR3 in amino acids: CASSTTQGYYGYTF. The CDR3 nucleotides are TGTGCCAGTAGCACCACACAGGGATACTATGGCTACACCTTC.

This chain links TRBV10-3 with TRBJ1-5; 10 nucleotides line up with TRBD1. The CDR3 contains 16 residues. Trimming cost V 6 bases and J 0 bases; bases outside gene matches: 5. The germline CDR1 and CDR2 sequences are ENHRY and SYGVKD. This chain's CDR3 is CAISGQGGGSNQPQHF. CDR3 bases: TGTGCCATCAGCGGACAGGGGGGGGGTAGCAATCAGCCCCAGCATTTT.

The rearrangement links TRBV10-3 to TRBJ2-2; 9 bases map to TRBD2. Per the germline V gene, CDR1 is ENHRY and CDR2 is SYGVKD. J gave up 5 bases and V 9 bases, and 13 bases lay outside the gene matches. CDR3 size: 16 residues. CDR3 bases: TGTGCCATTCTAAACGGCGGGGGGGCCGGGACCGGGGAGCTGTTTTTT. This sequence encodes CAILNGGGAGTGELFF.

V gene TRBV2 combines with J gene TRBJ2-5; maybe TRBD1 (6 bases). The CDR3 sequence is 14 residues long. Germline V lookup: CDR1 SNHLY, CDR2 FYNNEI. V was clipped by 7 bases and J by 4 bases, with 16 bases between them. The CDR3 is CASNKRGRGETQYF. The CDR3 DNA reads as TGTGCCAGCAATAAAAGGGGCAGGGGAGAGACCCAGTACTTC.